The rows below give T cell receptor beta chains drawn from one sample of a study of long-term antiretroviral therapy in people with HIV. Assay: immunoSEQ multiplex PCR; the TCRdb copy retains only in-frame clones and omits some. This repertoire shows around 25,000 clones, 81% found once; its top ten account for 4.5% to 6%. The sequenced sample was unsorted PBMCs, obtained 4.4 years after starting antiretroviral therapy. The receptors were gathered from a young man with HIV. The CDR3 runs from the conserved cysteine through the conserved F or W. Each record gives: J gene, V gene, D gene, CDR3 protein. D genes are given only for firm matches.

j_gene: TRBJ2-1; v_gene: TRBV7-9; d_gene: TRBD1; CDR3aa: CAAGTGAVYEQFF
j_gene: TRBJ2-7; v_gene: TRBV27; d_gene: .; CDR3aa: CASSLDGREQYF
j_gene: TRBJ2-1; v_gene: TRBV29-1; d_gene: TRBD1; CDR3aa: CSVPGQGSNEQFF
j_gene: TRBJ2-7; v_gene: TRBV9; d_gene: TRBD1; CDR3aa: CASSVGQGPEQYF
j_gene: TRBJ1-2; v_gene: TRBV6-5; d_gene: TRBD1; CDR3aa: CASSLDRGRGYTF
j_gene: TRBJ2-1; v_gene: TRBV28; d_gene: .; CDR3aa: CASSLGSSYNEQFF
j_gene: TRBJ1-2; v_gene: TRBV7-2; d_gene: .; CDR3aa: CASSLAQGHQNYGYTF
j_gene: TRBJ2-7; v_gene: TRBV29-1; d_gene: .; CDR3aa: CSVERTDYEQYF
j_gene: TRBJ1-4; v_gene: TRBV19; d_gene: .; CDR3aa: CASTTTGRGNEKLFF
j_gene: TRBJ2-3; v_gene: TRBV9; d_gene: .; CDR3aa: CASSPGPIDTQYF
j_gene: TRBJ2-1; v_gene: TRBV7-9; d_gene: .; CDR3aa: CASSPPDYPNEQFF
j_gene: TRBJ2-2; v_gene: TRBV5-1; d_gene: .; CDR3aa: CASSLGGTNTGELFF
j_gene: TRBJ2-7; v_gene: TRBV28; d_gene: .; CDR3aa: CASSLGVVRHGLLREQYF
j_gene: TRBJ1-1; v_gene: TRBV7-8; d_gene: .; CDR3aa: CASSSGGNTEAFF
j_gene: TRBJ2-7; v_gene: TRBV7-9; d_gene: .; CDR3aa: CASSSRRSYYEQYF
j_gene: TRBJ2-2; v_gene: TRBV7-8; d_gene: TRBD1; CDR3aa: CASSFRTGPANTGELFF
j_gene: TRBJ1-2; v_gene: TRBV2; d_gene: .; CDR3aa: CASSPRTWNYGYTF
j_gene: TRBJ2-1; v_gene: TRBV5-1; d_gene: .; CDR3aa: CASSWERYNEQFF
j_gene: TRBJ1-3; v_gene: TRBV11-2; d_gene: TRBD1; CDR3aa: CASSLEGTGGNTIYF
j_gene: TRBJ2-7; v_gene: TRBV27; d_gene: TRBD1; CDR3aa: CASSSAQGKQRYEQYF
j_gene: TRBJ2-7; v_gene: TRBV6-1; d_gene: .; CDR3aa: CATLLEVDEYF
j_gene: TRBJ2-7; v_gene: TRBV4-1; d_gene: TRBD1; CDR3aa: CASSPRTGGYEQYF
j_gene: TRBJ2-1; v_gene: TRBV18; d_gene: .; CDR3aa: CASSPLGHHNEQFF
j_gene: TRBJ2-7; v_gene: TRBV13; d_gene: .; CDR3aa: CASSSPGRSYEQYF
j_gene: TRBJ1-4; v_gene: TRBV11-2; d_gene: .; CDR3aa: CASSLGMQGGKLFF
j_gene: TRBJ2-7; v_gene: TRBV4-1; d_gene: .; CDR3aa: CASSQGQPWPYEQYF
j_gene: TRBJ1-2; v_gene: TRBV23-1; d_gene: .; CDR3aa: CARSTGNYGYTF
j_gene: TRBJ1-5; v_gene: TRBV2; d_gene: .; CDR3aa: CASLGTGSPQHF
j_gene: TRBJ2-2; v_gene: TRBV7-9; d_gene: .; CDR3aa: CASSLGALGRANTGELFF
j_gene: TRBJ1-1; v_gene: TRBV19; d_gene: .; CDR3aa: CASSIAGAGVTEAFF
j_gene: TRBJ2-7; v_gene: TRBV29-1; d_gene: .; CDR3aa: CSGLFSYEQYF
j_gene: TRBJ2-7; v_gene: TRBV19; d_gene: TRBD1; CDR3aa: CASSIGQGSYEQYF
j_gene: TRBJ1-2; v_gene: TRBV6-6; d_gene: TRBD1; CDR3aa: CASTKGTGGPTF
j_gene: TRBJ2-2; v_gene: TRBV5-1; d_gene: .; CDR3aa: CASSLGALPRTGTGELFF
j_gene: TRBJ1-4; v_gene: TRBV6-5; d_gene: .; CDR3aa: CASSWTAENEKLFF
j_gene: TRBJ2-7; v_gene: TRBV11-3; d_gene: TRBD1; CDR3aa: CASSLDRGYEQYF
j_gene: TRBJ1-2; v_gene: TRBV5-6; d_gene: TRBD1; CDR3aa: CASSRNRGEGYTF
j_gene: TRBJ2-7; v_gene: TRBV19; d_gene: .; CDR3aa: CASSAAGWDGFYEQYF
j_gene: TRBJ1-1; v_gene: TRBV7-8; d_gene: .; CDR3aa: CASSLRRAENTEAFF
j_gene: TRBJ1-1; v_gene: TRBV5-6; d_gene: .; CDR3aa: CASSFRLNWSKNTEAFF